Shown below are 16 T cell receptor beta chains from a single sample sequenced in a study of cytomegalovirus exposure and HLA in healthy donors. Both 60 Vbeta primers and 13 Jbeta primers went into the PCR. The method was immunoSEQ multiplex PCR; TCRdb's version includes in-frame clones alone and lacks a portion of them. This sample has about 130,000 clones, with roughly 70% found just once. What was sequenced was PBMCs. These receptors all stem from a woman aged 35 to 49 in good health and CMV-seropositive.

The gene calls are TRBV18 and TRBJ1-1; no definite D call. The CDR3 extends over 15 amino acids. CDR1 is KGHSH and CDR2 is LQKENI in the germline V gene. V shed 3 bases and J shed 3 bases, with 14 bases lying between them. The CDR3 DNA sequence: TGTGCCAGCTCACCTAGCGGGTCGGCGGACACTGAAGCTTTCTTT. Its protein product is CASSPSGSADTEAFF.

V is TRBV4-3 and J is TRBJ2-2; 8 bases map to TRBD2. Trimming cost V 6 bases and J 10 bases; bases outside gene matches: 16. The V gene's germline CDR1 is LGHNA and CDR2 YSLEER. The CDR3 loop spans 16 amino acids. Written as DNA, the CDR3 is TGCGCCAGCAGAAAGTCCGGCGGGGGGCCAGAGGAGGAGCTGTTTTTT. The encoded protein is CASRKSGGGPEEELFF.

This chain uses TRBV9 with TRBJ2-1; TRBD2 matches at 7 bases. Trimming at V came to 0 bases and at J to 9 bases, leaving 12 bases not matched to a gene. Looked up from germline, CDR1 is SGDLS and CDR2 is YYNGEE. The CDR3 consists of 16 residues. The chain's CDR3 is CASSVDRLAEHVEQFF. In DNA, the CDR3 is TGTGCCAGCAGCGTAGATCGCCTAGCGGAACATGTTGAGCAGTTCTTC.

The gene calls are TRBV30 and TRBJ2-7, with 8 bases lining up with TRBD2. Per the germline V gene, CDR1 is GTSNPN and CDR2 is SVGIG (reference sequence). The CDR3 has 13 amino acids. V was pared by 5 bases and J by 6 bases, with 9 bases of the junction left unmatched. CDR3 nucleotide sequence: TGTGCCTGGGCTTCCGGGACTAGTCGCGAGCAGTACTTC. It codes for CAWASGTSREQYF.

Only a few counts were recorded for this clone. This chain uses TRBV13 with TRBJ2-7; TRBD2 aligns across 8 bases. Germline loops: CDR1 PRHDT, CDR2 FYEKMQ (reference sequence). V gave up 2 bases and J gave up 2 bases; unmatched junction bases: 17. The CDR3 sequence is 19 residues long. CDR3 sequence: CASSLRGWPSGPNPYEQYF. The DNA of the CDR3 is TGTGCCAGCAGCTTAAGGGGGTGGCCTAGCGGGCCAAACCCCTACGAGCAGTACTTC.

The rearrangement links TRBV28 to TRBJ1-1; D is ambiguous. V dropped 5 bases and J dropped 2 bases, with 12 bases sitting between them. Germline V CDR1 and CDR2: MDHEN, SYDVKM. CDR3 length: 14 residues. CDR3 loop: CASSPVGKNTEAFF. CDR3 nucleotides: TGTGCCAGCAGTCCCGTTGGCAAAAACACTGAAGCTTTCTTT.

The chain is built from TRBV7-9 and TRBJ2-5, with TRBD2 matching 11 bases. CDR1 SEHNR and CDR2 FQNEAQ come from the germline V gene (reference sequence). The junction had 16 bases not matched to a gene; V was cut back by 8 bases and J by 5 bases. CDR3 length: 17 residues. CDR3 region: CASGETTGLAGPETQYF. The CDR3 nucleotides read TGTGCCAGCGGCGAAACCACTGGACTAGCGGGTCCTGAGACCCAGTACTTC.

Concerning this clone itself: The junction departs from the called germline gene at one end, perhaps through a read error. The sample contains more than one DNA sequence encoding this CDR3. The V call is TRBV5-5, the J call TRBJ1-1; 9 nucleotides align to TRBD1. The V gene's germline CDR1 is SGHKS and CDR2 YYEKEE (reference sequence). The CDR3 covers 18 residues. The CDR3 loop is CASSPVVGQGLKNTEAFF. The CDR3 bases are TGTGCCAGCAGCCCCGTAGTGGGACAGGGCCTCAAAAACACTGAAGCTTTCTTC.

This rearrangement joins TRBV2 to TRBJ2-1, with D tentatively TRBD1 (6 bases). Deletions cut 6 bases from V and 6 bases from J, with 24 bases between. Germline CDR1 SNHLY, CDR2 FYNNEI. The CDR3 length is 17 residues. The CDR3 loop reads CASRRLLMNREINEQFF. The CDR3 DNA follows: TGTGCCAGCAGACGCCTCCTGATGAACAGGGAAATCAATGAGCAGTTCTTC.

The chain couples TRBV7-2 to TRBJ2-3; 12 nucleotides match TRBD2. CDR3 length equals 15 residues. The germline V gene has CDR1 SGHTA and CDR2 FQGNSA. V was pared by 3 bases and J by 5 bases, with 3 bases of the junction left unmatched. This CDR3 reads CASSFRTSGKDTQYF. The CDR3 DNA sequence: TGTGCCAGCAGCTTTAGGACTAGCGGGAAAGATACGCAGTATTTT.

The CDR3 DNA reads as TGTGCCAGCAGCCCATGGAGCGGGAGCGGGGAGACCCAGTACTTC. Protein product: CASSPWSGSGETQYF. V gene TRBV9 combines with J gene TRBJ2-5, with 8 bases matching TRBD2. The CDR3 spans 15 residues. Germline CDR1 is SGDLS and CDR2 is YYNGEE. The ends lost 4 bases at V and 5 bases at J; junction bases unmatched: 10. The complete variable domain, with remaining parts taken from reference TRBV9 and TRBJ2-5, reads DSGVTQTPKHLITATGQRVTLRCSPRSGDLSVYWYQQSLDQGLQFLIQYYNGEERAKGNILERFSAQQFPDLHSELNLSSLELGDSALYFCASSPWSGSGETQYFGPGTRLLVL.

This rearrangement joins TRBV5-5 to TRBJ1-5; TRBD1 is a possible D gene (5 bases). Germline V gene sequence: CDR1 SGHKS, CDR2 YYEKEE (reference sequence). CDR3 length equals 14 residues. With 2 bases removed from V and 0 bases from J, the gap between germline ends came to 6 bases. In DNA form, the CDR3 reads TGTGCCAGCAGCTTAGGGGTTAGCAATCAGCCCCAGCATTTT. Amino acids: CASSLGVSNQPQHF.

This rearrangement joins TRBV19 to TRBJ1-2, with 12 bases that match TRBD1. Germline assignment: CDR1 LNHDA and CDR2 SQIVND (reference sequence). The CDR3 runs to 18 residues. V lost 10 bases, J lost 6 bases, and 21 bases stayed unmatched. The CDR3, as DNA: TGTGCCACCCAGGACCTGGGGGACAGGGGGCGCAGAGGCCATGGCTACACCTTC. This encodes CATQDLGDRGRRGHGYTF.

The chain employs TRBV6-5 and TRBJ1-1; the D gene is possibly TRBD1 (5 bases). The CDR3 totals 15 residues. Per germline, CDR1 MNHEY and CDR2 SVGAGI. V lost 0 bases to trimming and J lost 0 bases, with 8 bases between them. In nucleotides, the CDR3 is TGTGCCAGCAGTTACTCGGGCAGGGTGAACACTGAAGCTTTCTTT. Encoded protein: CASSYSGRVNTEAFF.

The rearrangement joins TRBV30 to TRBJ1-2; 7 bases are a match to TRBD1. The junction had 19 bases not matched to a gene; V was cut back by 5 bases and J by 7 bases. CDR3 length equals 16 residues. CDR1 and CDR2 from the germline V gene are GTSNPN and SVGIG (reference sequence). The CDR3 loop reads CAWCRDSLPPRSGYTF. CDR3 coding DNA: TGTGCCTGGTGCCGGGACAGCCTCCCTCCCCGATCTGGCTACACCTTC. Based on the CDR3 plus reference TRBV30 and TRBJ1-2, the full variable domain is SQTIHQWPATLVQPVGSPLSLECTVEGTSNPNLYWYRQAAGRGLQLLFYSVGIGQISSEVPQNLSASRPQDRQFILSSKKLLLSDSGFYLCAWCRDSLPPRSGYTFGSGTRLTVV.

The J gene is TRBJ2-3, the V gene TRBV7-9, with TRBD2 as a possible D gene (5 bases). The CDR3 totals 13 residues. Germline loops: CDR1 SEHNR, CDR2 FQNEAQ (reference sequence). V was cut by 5 bases and J by 2 bases, with 8 bases left in between. CDR3 bases: TGTGCCAGCAGCCCCGGACTCACAGATACGCAGTATTTT. It encodes CASSPGLTDTQYF.